A single sample is the source of the 10 T cell receptor beta chains below, sequenced in a study of CD8 T cells in ankylosing spondylitis. MiXCR, run by TCRdb on the 5' RACE reads, gives a single entry per CDR3 protein. The sample carries some 340,000 distinct CDR3 sequences, about 15% recorded once. Material for sequencing was blood, either unsorted or a sorted T cell fraction (not recorded which). The source of these receptors is a male donor with ankylosing spondylitis or in good health (not recorded which).

The rearrangement joins TRBV3-1 to TRBJ2-2; TRBD2 might be the D (5 bases). Trimming shortened V by 4 bases and J by 0 bases, and 9 bases separated the two germline ends. CDR1 LGHDT and CDR2 YNNKEL come from the germline V gene (reference sequence). The CDR3 spans 15 residues. The CDR3 here is CASSRTAANTGELFF. CDR3 DNA: TGTGCCAGCAGCCGGACTGCCGCGAACACCGGGGAGCTGTTTTTT.

This chain joins TRBV10-3 and TRBJ2-1; D is possibly TRBD1 (6 bases). The V end was cut by 6 bases, the J end by 5 bases, with 14 bases between. This CDR3 comprises 14 residues. From germline, CDR1 is ENHRY and CDR2 SYGVKD. This CDR3 is CAISLTGFNNEQFF. For the CDR3, the DNA is TGTGCCATCAGCTTGACAGGCTTTAACAATGAGCAGTTCTTC.

The gene calls are TRBV20-1 and TRBJ2-7; 9 bases agree with TRBD1. V gave up 6 bases and J gave up 4 bases; unmatched junction bases: 13. The CDR3 runs to 15 residues. In germline, CDR1 is DFQATT, CDR2 SNEGSKA (reference sequence). Written as DNA, the CDR3 is TGCAGTGCCCTAGACGGCGGGACAGGGCTATACGAGCAGTACTTC. Translating gives CSALDGGTGLYEQYF.

The chain recombines TRBV7-7 with TRBJ2-3; no clear D. Germline V lookup: CDR1 SSHAT, CDR2 FNYEAQ (reference sequence). This CDR3 spans 13 amino acids. The ends were cut back, 2 bases at V and 4 bases at J, with 7 bases in the middle. CDR3 coding DNA: TGTGCCAGCAGCTTAATAGGGTCAGATACGCAGTATTTT. As protein: CASSLIGSDTQYF.

The chain uses TRBV5-1 and TRBJ1-1; no clear D gene. The germline gives CDR1 SGHRS, CDR2 YFSETQ. V lost 0 bases, J lost 3 bases, and 9 bases lay in between. The CDR3 is 14 amino acids. CDR3 DNA: TGCGCCAGCAGCTTGGAGCCAATCTACACTGAAGCTTTCTTT. Translation: CASSLEPIYTEAFF.

V and J are TRBV29-1 and TRBJ2-3; 7 positions match TRBD1. This CDR3 has 12 amino acids. V lost 8 bases and J lost 2; bases outside the gene matches: 4. Germline-derived CDR1 and CDR2 are SQVTM and ANQGSEA. Here the CDR3 reads CSRQGHTDTQYF. The CDR3 region has the DNA TGCAGCAGACAGGGCCACACAGATACGCAGTATTTT.

This clonotype came up a few times. The CDR3 sequence is CASSPQGQVNTEAFF. CDR3 in DNA: TGTGCCAGCAGCCCTCAAGGACAGGTGAACACTGAAGCTTTCTTT. The chain links TRBV7-9 to TRBJ1-1; 7 bases are shared with TRBD1. Germline CDR1 and CDR2: SEHNR and FQNEAQ (reference sequence). CDR3 length: 15 residues. Trimming took 5 bases from V and 0 from J; bases not matched to a gene: 6. The variable domain in full, completed from reference TRBV7-9 and TRBJ1-1, reads DTGVSQNPRHKITKRGQNVTFRCDPISEHNRLYWYRQTLGQGPEFLTYFQNEAQLEKSRLLSDRFSAERPKGSFSTLEIQRTEQGDSAMYLCASSPQGQVNTEAFFGQGTRLTVV.

In DNA form, the CDR3 reads TGCGCCAGCAGCTTGGAACCCGGCGGTTCCTACGAGCAGTACTTC. Translating it yields CASSLEPGGSYEQYF. The chain employs TRBV5-1 and TRBJ2-7; D is undetermined. The V gene's germline CDR1 is SGHRS and CDR2 YFSETQ. The ends were cut back, 0 bases at V and 1 base at J, with 11 bases in the middle. The CDR3 runs to 15 residues.

This clonotype was observed at least ten times. This chain connects TRBV5-1 to TRBJ2-1; tentatively, D is TRBD2 (6 bases). With 0 bases removed from V and 6 bases from J, the gap between germline ends came to 10 bases. The CDR3 consists of 14 residues. Germline V gene lookup returns CDR1 SGHRS and CDR2 YFSETQ. Written as DNA, the CDR3 is TGCGCCAGCAGCTTGGCGGGAGTGGTCAATGAGCAGTTCTTC. This sequence encodes CASSLAGVVNEQFF.

The CDR3 DNA reads TGCGCCAGCAGCCAACCGGCAGACAGGGCTTGGGAAAAACTGTTTTTT. Protein: CASSQPADRAWEKLFF. The gene calls are TRBV4-1 and TRBJ1-4; TRBD1 agrees at 7 bases. V shed 2 bases, J shed 8 bases, and the junction held 11 bases outside the gene matches. The CDR3 has 16 amino acids. Germline values: CDR1 MGHRA, CDR2 YSYEKL.